Listed below are T cell receptor beta chains from one sample, sequenced in a study of beta chain features in type 1 diabetes. The protocol was immunoSEQ multiplex PCR, while the TCRdb copy is restricted to in-frame clones and leaves out a portion. The sample shows nearly 700,000 clones, under 15% of them seen only once. The sequenced sample was naive CD4+ T cells from blood. These receptors were obtained from a man aged 18 to 29 with type 1 diabetes. Each CDR3 is given with its conserved first and last residue. D genes are given only for firm matches. The size entry is marked missing in some rows and otherwise reads once, few, many or a size class.

clone size	J gene	D gene	V gene	CDR3 DNA	CDR3 protein
few	TRBJ1-1	NA	TRBV11-2	TGTGCCAGCAGCATCACACCGGACACTGAAGCTTTCTTT	CASSITPDTEAFF
NA	TRBJ1-3	TRBD1	TRBV25-1	TGTGCCAGCAGCCACAGGGGTACTGGAAACACCATATATTTT	CASSHRGTGNTIYF
NA	TRBJ1-2	NA	TRBV6-5	TGTGCCAGCAGAATGTCGGGGAACTATGGCTACACCTTC	CASRMSGNYGYTF
NA	TRBJ2-3	TRBD1	TRBV2	TGTGCCAGCAGTGAGGCACAGGGGGCCACAGATACGCAGTATTTT	CASSEAQGATDTQYF
few	TRBJ2-7	NA	TRBV11-3	TGTGCCAGCAGCCTCAATCAAGTAGGGCAGCCCTACGAGCAGTACTTC	CASSLNQVGQPYEQYF
few	TRBJ1-2	TRBD1	TRBV5-1	TGCGCCAGCAGCCCGGGACAGACCTCTAACTATGGCTACACCTTC	CASSPGQTSNYGYTF
NA	TRBJ1-1	TRBD1	TRBV6-6	TGTGCCAGCAGGGGACAGGCGGACACTGAAGCTTTCTTT	CASRGQADTEAFF
few	TRBJ2-2	NA	TRBV27	TGTGCCACCGGGAAAGGCACCGGGGAGCTGTTTTTT	CATGKGTGELFF
few	TRBJ1-4	NA	TRBV29-1	TGCAGCGTCGCCGTCACCAATGAAAAACTGTTTTTT	CSVAVTNEKLFF
NA	TRBJ2-1	TRBD2	TRBV10-3	TGTGCCATCGCTCAGGGACTAACAAACAATGAGCAGTTCTTC	CAIAQGLTNNEQFF
NA	TRBJ2-2	NA	TRBV6-6	TGTGCCAGCAGTTACCCGTCAGGGAGAGACACCGGGGAGCTGTTTTTT	CASSYPSGRDTGELFF
few	TRBJ2-3	TRBD2	TRBV7-2	TGTGCCAGCAGCTTACTAGCGGGGTATCCAGATACGCAGTATTTT	CASSLLAGYPDTQYF
few	TRBJ2-3	NA	TRBV7-2	TGTGCCAGCAGCTTAGTAGGGTCAGATACGCAGTATTTT	CASSLVGSDTQYF
few	TRBJ1-5	NA	TRBV6-4	TGTGCCAGCCCAGGCACGGTTAGCAATCAGCCCCAGCATTTT	CASPGTVSNQPQHF
few	TRBJ1-1	NA	TRBV6-1	TGTGCCAGCAGTCGAACGGGCGGTCACACTGAAGCTTTCTTT	CASSRTGGHTEAFF
few	TRBJ2-5	NA	TRBV7-8	TGTGCCAGCAGCCTCCCCGGTACGGAGACCCAGTACTTC	CASSLPGTETQYF
NA	TRBJ2-7	NA	TRBV7-9	TGTGCCAGCAGCTTAGGGTCTTCACGTATTTCCTACGAGCAGTACTTC	CASSLGSSRISYEQYF
NA	TRBJ1-5	NA	TRBV4-2	TGTGCCAGCAGCCCCGGGGAGGGAGGAGTAGGCAATCAGCCCCAGCATTTT	CASSPGEGGVGNQPQHF
few	TRBJ1-4	NA	TRBV7-9	TGTGCCAGCAGCTTACGGGCCGGCGCTGGGTCGGAACTGTTTTTT	CASSLRAGAGSELFF
NA	TRBJ1-1	NA	TRBV9	TGTGCCAGCAGCGTAGTGGCGGGGGGCGAAGCTTTCTTT	CASSVVAGGEAFF
NA	TRBJ2-7	TRBD1	TRBV30	TGTGCCTGCCCCGGGGGGACAGGGGCGTCCTACGAGCAGTACTTC	CACPGGTGASYEQYF
few	TRBJ2-3	TRBD2	TRBV18	TGTGCCAGCTCAGCGAGCGGGGGCACAGATACGCAGTATTTT	CASSASGGTDTQYF
few	TRBJ2-5	NA	TRBV5-1	TGCGCCAGCAGCCAGGAGGGAGAGACCCAGTACTTC	CASSQEGETQYF
few	TRBJ1-5	NA	TRBV10-2	TGCGCCAGCAGGGGGGACGCGAATCAGCCCCAGCATTTT	CASRGDANQPQHF
few	TRBJ2-1	NA	TRBV29-1	TGCAGCGTTGACCGTACTCACAATGAGCAGTTCTTC	CSVDRTHNEQFF
few	TRBJ1-4	NA	TRBV4-1	TGCGCCAGCAGCCAAGATGGGGCAGGCCCAAGGGAAAAACTGTTTTTT	CASSQDGAGPREKLFF
few	TRBJ2-7	NA	TRBV5-6	TGTGCCAGCAGCTTGTCCCAGGCAGGGCTATACGAGCAGTACTTC	CASSLSQAGLYEQYF
NA	TRBJ2-1	TRBD1	TRBV10-2	TGCGCCAGCAGTGGGGCCTGGGACAGTTCCTACAATGAGCAGTTCTTC	CASSGAWDSSYNEQFF
few	TRBJ2-7	TRBD2	TRBV5-1	TGCGCCAGCACCCTCCTCTTCGGGACTAATAACGACGAGCAGTACTTC	CASTLLFGTNNDEQYF
few	TRBJ1-6	NA	TRBV5-8	TGTGCCAGCAGCTTCTTACAGTATAATTCACCCCTCCACTTT	CASSFLQYNSPLHF
NA	TRBJ1-6	NA	TRBV27	TGTGCCAGCAGTTTTGAGGGCCATAATTCACCCCTCCACTTT	CASSFEGHNSPLHF
NA	TRBJ2-5	NA	TRBV15	TGTGCCACCACCAACCCCCGGCCGCAAGAGACCCAGTACTTC	CATTNPRPQETQYF
NA	TRBJ1-2	TRBD1	TRBV5-1	TGCGCCAGCAGCCCGGAGGGGACAGGGGACCGCTATGGCTACACCTTC	CASSPEGTGDRYGYTF
NA	TRBJ1-2	NA	TRBV4-1	TGCGCCAGCAGCCGGGGGAGAACCGCCGCTAACTATGGCTACACCTTC	CASSRGRTAANYGYTF
NA	TRBJ1-1	NA	TRBV6-6	TGTGCCAGCACCTACGATCCCACGAACACTGAAGCTTTCTTT	CASTYDPTNTEAFF
NA	TRBJ2-3	TRBD2	TRBV19	TGTGCCAGTAGTATTATAGCGGGGGGGACAGATACGCAGTATTTT	CASSIIAGGTDTQYF
NA	TRBJ1-1	NA	TRBV7-9	TGTGCCAGCAGCCAGCTCCGGGACAAGACTGAAGCTTTCTTT	CASSQLRDKTEAFF
NA	TRBJ1-1	NA	TRBV7-2	TGTGCCAGCAGCTCTACAGGGACGTCGAACACTGAAGCTTTCTTT	CASSSTGTSNTEAFF
NA	TRBJ2-1	TRBD2	TRBV28	TGTGCCAGCACCCTGACTAGCGGGGGGTACAATGAGCAGTTCTTC	CASTLTSGGYNEQFF
NA	TRBJ1-5	NA	TRBV4-1	TGCGCCAGCAGCCAACAGAGCAATCAGCCCCAGCATTTT	CASSQQSNQPQHF
NA	TRBJ1-5	NA	TRBV9	TGTGCCAGCAGCGTAGGGGCAGCTGAGTGGAACAATCAGCCCCAGCATTTT	CASSVGAAEWNNQPQHF
few	TRBJ1-1	NA	TRBV29-1	TGCAGCGGCGGACAGATGAACACTGAAGCTTTCTTT	CSGGQMNTEAFF
few	TRBJ1-1	NA	TRBV7-9	TGTGCCAGCAGCCATAAGACAGTGAACACTGAAGCTTTCTTT	CASSHKTVNTEAFF
NA	TRBJ2-5	NA	TRBV29-1	TGCAGCGTTCCTCGGTGGGAACAGACAGAGACCCAGTACTTC	CSVPRWEQTETQYF
few	TRBJ2-3	NA	TRBV30	TGTGCCTCAAACCGGGACTTATTGGCAGATACGCAGTATTTT	CASNRDLLADTQYF
few	TRBJ1-3	NA	TRBV25-1	TGTGCCAGCAGACATGTCTCTGGAAACACCATATATTTT	CASRHVSGNTIYF
few	TRBJ2-3	TRBD2	TRBV2	TGTGCCAGCAGGCTAGCGGGGGGCACAGATACGCAGTATTTT	CASRLAGGTDTQYF
NA	TRBJ2-7	NA	TRBV18	TGTGCCAGCTCACCAATGGAGACCTACGAGCAGTACTTC	CASSPMETYEQYF
few	TRBJ2-7	NA	TRBV7-6	TGTGCCAGCAGCTCTGACCCGGAGGACGAGCAGTACTTC	CASSSDPEDEQYF
NA	TRBJ1-2	NA	TRBV19	TGTGCCAGTAGTATAGGGGGCTACGGGAACTATGGCTACACCTTC	CASSIGGYGNYGYTF
NA	TRBJ1-4	TRBD1	TRBV7-9	TGTGCCAGCAGCTTAGTGGGACAGGAAGGCAAACTGTTTTTT	CASSLVGQEGKLFF
NA	TRBJ2-3	NA	TRBV6-5	TGTGCCAGCAGCCCGGGACCCAGCTCTGTTACGCAGTATTTT	CASSPGPSSVTQYF
NA	TRBJ1-3	NA	TRBV30	TGTGCCTGGGGCCGGGGTAACTCTGGAAACACCATATATTTT	CAWGRGNSGNTIYF
NA	TRBJ2-3	TRBD2	TRBV4-2	TGTGCCAGCAGCCAACCGCCTAGCGGGGGGACAGATACGCAGTATTTT	CASSQPPSGGTDTQYF
NA	TRBJ1-2	NA	TRBV7-6	TGTGCCAGCAGCTTAGGAGGGGGAATAGACTATGGCTACACCTTC	CASSLGGGIDYGYTF
few	TRBJ2-7	TRBD1	TRBV4-1	TGCGCCAGCAGCCAAGACCGACAGGGGATTTCCTACGAGCAGTACTTC	CASSQDRQGISYEQYF
NA	TRBJ1-3	NA	TRBV7-9	TGTGCCAGCAGCCTAACCATCTCTGGAAACACCATATATTTT	CASSLTISGNTIYF